The entry below gives a single T cell receptor (beta chain) sequence along with its context. The clone's antigen remains unknown. Base quality data are lacking; no much larger clone is found one base away. The germline V gene encodes CDR1 GTSNPN and CDR2 SVGIG (reference sequence). Reading from cysteine to phenylalanine, the CDR3 counts 15 amino acids. Kept here is only the CDR3 DNA, which spans 45 bases and is read in frame from base 1. The germline V end is reduced by 2 bases and the J end by 1 base; junction bases left unmatched: 6. This entry is derived from a study of blood T cell repertoires in COVID-19 (dated by TCRdb to about 2020). Turning to the overall study: Samples covering the acute and convalescent phases of COVID-19 were provided by collaborators in the United States, Italy and Spain. Where HLA class I and class II types were available, the types were taken from metadata supplied by the sample provider, not from assay-based typing. Deeply sampled blood TCRbeta repertoires from subjects exposed to, actively infected with, or recovered from COVID-19 were included in the dataset. The material from the prospective study consisted of cDNA or gDNA derived from T cells, B-cell-depleted T cells, or PBMCs. Nearly every sample came with metadata listing a de-identified subject ID, COVID-19 status, age in years and sex. The samples were drawn from two sources: the first 160 participants of the ongoing ImmuneRACE study, and over 950 subjects contributed by 6 global collaborators. The repertoires were released in a freely available public database intended as a resource for research on the immune response to SARS-CoV-2. Beyond this particular receptor, the publication reports: How much clinical and demographic metadata was included differed by source and by participant, and the metadata was provided uncurated.

TCRbeta CDR3 regions were amplified from genomic DNA by means of the immunoSEQ Assay, a bias-controlled multiplex PCR. As for the original processing: Within the assay, amplification of reference gene primers was used to estimate how many nucleated cells each sample contained. Sequence reads were collapsed and filtered to measure the absolute abundance of every unique TCRbeta CDR3 rearrangement. Productive Simpson clonality was computed per sample as the square root of Simpson's diversity index over productive rearrangements. Held by TCRdb, this immuneACCESS table contains in-frame sequences only and omits some clones. Under half of the omission traces to an unresolved V gene where checked; the cause of the rest is unknown. Clone size and the V and J calls come from that table; the DNA yielded D and trimming. The sample table records about 33,000 clones; around four fifths of these occur just once. The ten largest clonotypes hold approximately 15% of the sample.

Each collaborating institution followed its own protocols to collect whole blood in K2EDTA tubes. For TCRbeta analysis, collaborator samples were shipped as frozen whole blood, as isolated PBMCs, or as DNA extracted from either sample type. The clonotype comes from a man between 65 and 85 years old with acute or convalescent COVID-19. Input material: peripheral blood. The chain joins TRBV30 to TRBJ2-3, with TRBD2 identical over 7 junction bases. CDR3 loop: CAWSIGLVGTDTQYF. Read as DNA, the sequence is TGTGCCTGGAGTATTGGACTAGTTGGCACAGATACGCAGTATTTT.